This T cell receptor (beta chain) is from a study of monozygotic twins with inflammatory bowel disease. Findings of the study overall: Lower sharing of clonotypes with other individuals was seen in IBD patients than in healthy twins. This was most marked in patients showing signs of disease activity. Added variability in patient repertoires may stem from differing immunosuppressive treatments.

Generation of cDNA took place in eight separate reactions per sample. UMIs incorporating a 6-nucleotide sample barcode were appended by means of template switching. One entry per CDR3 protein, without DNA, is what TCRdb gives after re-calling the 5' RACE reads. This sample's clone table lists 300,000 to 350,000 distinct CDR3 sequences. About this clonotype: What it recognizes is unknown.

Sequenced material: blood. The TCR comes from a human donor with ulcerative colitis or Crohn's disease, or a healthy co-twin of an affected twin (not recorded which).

The CDR3 loop is CASSKGKNQPQHF. The chain employs TRBV12-3 or TRBV12-4 and TRBJ1-5; the TCRdb call, TRBD1, lacks DNA for checking. This CDR3 is built from 13 residues.